The 23 T cell receptor beta chains presented below share a single source sample, sequenced in a study of shared clonotypes between healthy human individuals. Clones were sequenced by immunoSEQ multiplex PCR, and TCRdb holds only the in-frame ones, with some missing. The table has around 580,000 clones, 95% to 98% seen once. Naive CD8 isolation took CD45RO-negative cells positively selected for CCR7 and excluded terminally differentiated effector memory CD45RA+ cells. Sequenced material: naive CD8+ T cells sorted from blood. The receptors were sampled from a man under 40 in good health.

The V and J genes are TRBV4-1 and TRBJ1-1; no definite D call. Between the trimmed V and J ends, which lost 2 bases and 1 base, there was a span of 14 bases. The length of the CDR3 is 16 residues. The germline V gene has CDR1 MGHRA and CDR2 YSYEKL. CDR3 sequence: CASSQTQERWNTEAFF. The CDR3 region has the DNA TGCGCCAGCAGCCAAACTCAAGAGAGGTGGAACACTGAAGCTTTCTTT.

This chain joins TRBV2 and TRBJ2-3, with D uncertain. The CDR3 spans 14 residues. CDR1 is SNHLY and CDR2 is FYNNEI in the germline V gene. The V gene lost 4 bases and the J gene lost 3 bases, with 11 bases spanning the gap. The CDR3: CASSVPERTDTQYF. CDR3 DNA sequence: TGTGCCAGCAGTGTCCCGGAGAGAACAGATACGCAGTATTTT.

Details on this clone: An end of the junction differs from the germline gene, which may be a read error. The J gene is TRBJ2-7, the V gene TRBV6-4; 10 bases align to TRBD1. The CDR3 consists of 14 residues. Germline V lookup: CDR1 MRHNA, CDR2 SNTAGT. The CDR3 spells CASSDSTGQGRFRF. The CDR3 bases are TGTGCCAGCAGTGACAGCACGGGACAGGGGCGTTTTCGGTTC.

V is TRBV15 and J is TRBJ2-2; D possibly corresponds to TRBD2 (6 bases). The V end lost 1 base, the J end lost 4 bases, and 13 bases lay between the germline ends. This CDR3 is 16 amino acids long. The V gene's germline CDR1 is LNHNV and CDR2 YYDKDF (reference sequence). For the CDR3, the DNA is TGTGCCACCAGCAGAGGCGGGGTTAGTGGCACCGGGGAGCTGTTTTTT. Its translation is CATSRGGVSGTGELFF.

The chain recombines TRBV5-1 with TRBJ2-4; the match to TRBD1 covers 12 bases. This CDR3 is built from 19 residues. After removal of 4 bases from V and 0 bases from J, the junction contained 11 bases not matched to a gene. Germline V gene sequence: CDR1 SGHRS, CDR2 YFSETQ. The CDR3 nucleotides read TGCGCCAGCAGCGGGGGACAGGGGGCCCCCTCCTTAGCCAAAAACATTCAGTACTTC. Residues: CASSGGQGAPSLAKNIQYF. Filled out from reference TRBV5-1 and TRBJ2-4, the complete variable domain reads KAGVTQTPRYLIKTRGQQVTLSCSPISGHRSVSWYQQTPGQGLQFLFEYFSETQRNKGNFPGRFSGRQFSNSRSEMNVSTLELGDSALYLCASSGGQGAPSLAKNIQYFGAGTRLSVL.

This rearrangement joins TRBV11-1 to TRBJ2-1; TRBD1 matches at 9 bases. Per germline, CDR1 SGHAT and CDR2 FQDESV (reference sequence). This CDR3 is built from 14 residues. The J segment lost 7 bases and the V segment lost 7 bases, leaving 8 bases of the junction unmatched. The CDR3, as DNA: TGTGCCAGCACCAGGACAGGGGCATTGAATGAGCAGTTCTTC. Translating gives CASTRTGALNEQFF.

The chain combines TRBV7-6 with TRBJ2-2; D possibly corresponds to TRBD1 (5 bases). Germline V gene data show CDR1 as SGHVS and CDR2 as FNYEAQ. The CDR3 has 15 amino acids. With 5 bases removed from V and 4 bases from J, the gap between germline ends came to 14 bases. CDR3 sequence: CASSLDMVGTGELFF. The CDR3 DNA sequence: TGTGCCAGCAGCCTGGACATGGTGGGCACCGGGGAGCTGTTTTTT.

This CDR3 reads CASSVAHTDTQYF. CDR3 sequence (DNA): TGTGCCAGCTCCGTTGCCCACACAGATACGCAGTATTTT. This sequence joins TRBV11-2 and TRBJ2-3; D gene unclear. V lost 8 bases and J lost 2, with 11 bases in between. The CDR3 runs to 13 residues. Germline assignment: CDR1 SGHAT and CDR2 FQNNGV.

The chain links TRBV14 to TRBJ2-1, with D possibly being TRBD2 (6 bases). V lost 3 bases and J lost 4, with 7 bases in between. CDR3 length: 13 amino acids. The germline gives CDR1 SGHDN, CDR2 FVKESK. The CDR3 DNA is TGTGCCAGCAGCCAGACTAGATACAATGAGCAGTTCTTC. This sequence encodes CASSQTRYNEQFF. Full variable domain (remainder filled in from reference TRBV14 and TRBJ2-1): EAGVTQFPSHSVIEKGQTVTLRCDPISGHDNLYWYRRVMGKEIKFLLHFVKESKQDESGMPNNRFLAERTGGTYSTLKVQPAELEDSGVYFCASSQTRYNEQFFGPGTRLTVL.

This chain joins TRBV15 and TRBJ1-4, with D perhaps matching TRBD1 (5 bases). Trimming shortened V by 2 bases and J by 6 bases, and 22 bases separated the two germline ends. Per germline, CDR1 LNHNV and CDR2 YYDKDF (reference sequence). This CDR3 has 18 residues. Here the CDR3 DNA reads TGTGCCACCAGCAGATCGCTAATTATCGGGACGGAGGATGAAAAACTGTTTTTT. Amino acids: CATSRSLIIGTEDEKLFF.

This clone has only one observation. DNA of the CDR3: TGCGCCAGCAGCTTGGTGGCTAGCGGACGCACAGATACGCAGTATTTT. Encoded protein: CASSLVASGRTDTQYF. The chain has TRBV5-1 and TRBJ2-3, with 7 positions matching TRBD2. CDR1 SGHRS and CDR2 YFSETQ come from the germline V gene. The CDR3 contains 16 residues. With V trimmed by 0 bases and J by 1 base, 5 bases remained unmatched. Full variable domain (outside the CDR3, taken from reference TRBV5-1 and TRBJ2-3): KAGVTQTPRYLIKTRGQQVTLSCSPISGHRSVSWYQQTPGQGLQFLFEYFSETQRNKGNFPGRFSGRQFSNSRSEMNVSTLELGDSALYLCASSLVASGRTDTQYFGPGTRLTVL.

This rearrangement joins TRBV6-5 to TRBJ2-7; 9 nucleotides agree with TRBD1. This CDR3 has 15 amino acids. Losses at the gene ends were 7 bases for V and 1 base for J; bases not matched to a gene: 8. CDR1 and CDR2 (germline): MNHEY, SVGAGI. The CDR3 DNA follows: TGTGCCAGCATATCCCCCGGGACAGGGTCCTACGAGCAGTACTTC. It yields the protein CASISPGTGSYEQYF.

The rearrangement links TRBV5-1 to TRBJ2-5; D uncertain. The germline V gene encodes CDR1 SGHRS and CDR2 YFSETQ. CDR3 length: 15 amino acids. V lost 3 bases, J lost 3 bases, and 15 bases lay in between. The CDR3 DNA reads TGCGCCAGCAGCTCCCCCCGTCAAGCAGAAGAGACCCAGTACTTC. It codes for CASSSPRQAEETQYF.

A single count supports this clone. This chain uses TRBV28 with TRBJ2-7; D tentatively reads TRBD1 or TRBD2 (5 bases each). The CDR3 runs to 17 residues. Trimming removed 6 bases from V and 3 bases from J, with 24 bases in between. The germline gives CDR1 MDHEN, CDR2 SYDVKM. The DNA for the CDR3 is TGTGCCAGCAGACGGGACCCTATTTCCCTACCAAACTACGAGCAGTACTTC. The encoded protein is CASRRDPISLPNYEQYF. Complete variable domain (other parts from reference TRBV28 and TRBJ2-7): DVKVTQSSRYLVKRTGEKVFLECVQDMDHENMFWYRQDPGLGLRLIYFSYDVKMKEKGDIPEGYSVSREKKERFSLILESASTNQTSMYLCASRRDPISLPNYEQYFGPGTRLTVT.

This chain connects TRBV6-5 to TRBJ2-7, with no clear D. V was pared by 2 bases and J by 3 bases, with 8 bases between. This CDR3 has 13 amino acids. Germline V CDR1 and CDR2: MNHEY, SVGAGI. Written as DNA, the CDR3 is TGTGCCAGCAGTTACCGGGCGGTCTACGAGCAGTACTTC. This encodes CASSYRAVYEQYF.

The chain joins TRBV11-2 to TRBJ2-3, with TRBD1 matching over 9 bases. The CDR3 runs 17 residues. With 5 bases clipped from V and 0 bases from J, the junction kept 9 bases outside the gene matches. Germline-derived CDR1 and CDR2 are SGHAT and FQNNGV. This chain's CDR3 is CASSQARGTGSTDTQYF. DNA of the CDR3: TGTGCCAGCAGCCAAGCCCGGGGGACAGGGAGCACAGATACGCAGTATTTT.

This clone was recorded a few times. Distinct nucleotide sequences in the sample also encode this CDR3. V usage is TRBV7-9 and J usage is TRBJ1-5, with 8 positions matching TRBD1. V dropped 6 bases and J dropped 2; count of bases not matched to a gene: 3. The CDR3 totals 14 residues. Germline V CDR1 and CDR2: SEHNR, FQNEAQ (reference sequence). CDR3 sequence (DNA): TGTGCCAGCAGTTCGGACAGGGGCAATCAGCCCCAGCATTTT. It specifies CASSSDRGNQPQHF.

J is TRBJ2-1 and V is TRBV27, with D possibly matching TRBD1 (6 bases). Germline V gene lookup returns CDR1 MNHEY and CDR2 SMNVEV (reference sequence). V was cut by 3 bases and J by 2 bases, with 11 bases left in between. This CDR3 spans 15 amino acids. DNA for the CDR3: TGTGCCAGCAGTTTTCTACAGGGTACCTACAATGAGCAGTTCTTC. This encodes CASSFLQGTYNEQFF.

V and J are TRBV5-1 and TRBJ2-5; D gene uncertain. The V gene's germline CDR1 is SGHRS and CDR2 YFSETQ. CDR3 size: 14 residues. Trimming left V 0 bases short and J 4 bases short, with 10 bases between. CDR3 protein: CASSLALGIETQYF. The DNA of the CDR3 is TGCGCCAGCAGCTTGGCCCTAGGGATAGAGACCCAGTACTTC.

The chain uses TRBV29-1 and TRBJ1-1; unclear D gene. The ends were cut back, 5 bases at V and 1 base at J, with 26 bases in the middle. Germline V CDR1 and CDR2: SQVTM, ANQGSEA. This CDR3 spans 18 amino acids. As DNA, the CDR3 is TGCAGCGTTCACTCGCTCGGGGTTGTGGGCCGGCAGAACACTGAAGCTTTCTTT. Translating it yields CSVHSLGVVGRQNTEAFF.

The CDR3, as DNA: TGTGCCAGCAGCTTAGATCGAAGGCTCACAGATACGCAGTATTTT. This translates into CASSLDRRLTDTQYF. The chain recombines TRBV7-9 with TRBJ2-3; D gene uncertain. V lost 1 base, J lost 2 bases, and 10 bases lay in between. This CDR3 region has 15 residues. Germline CDR1 reads SEHNR; CDR2 reads FQNEAQ (reference sequence). Looking up the rest from reference TRBV7-9 and TRBJ2-3 gives the full variable domain: DTGVSQNPRHKITKRGQNVTFRCDPISEHNRLYWYRQTLGQGPEFLTYFQNEAQLEKSRLLSDRFSAERPKGSFSTLEIQRTEQGDSAMYLCASSLDRRLTDTQYFGPGTRLTVL.

This chain joins TRBV25-1 and TRBJ1-2; D is uncertain. Trimming took off 3 bases at V and 6 bases at J, with 14 bases between the two ends. Germline V gene lookup returns CDR1 MGHDK and CDR2 SYGVNS. The CDR3 loop spans 14 amino acids. The CDR3 loop is CASSDRPTVDGYTF. DNA of the CDR3: TGTGCCAGCAGTGACAGACCCACCGTGGATGGCTACACCTTC.

The chain recombines TRBV7-9 with TRBJ2-2, with 7 bases lining up with TRBD1. Unmatched junction bases numbered 8, after V lost 4 bases and J lost 3 bases. CDR1 and CDR2 (germline): SEHNR, FQNEAQ (reference sequence). CDR3 length equals 16 residues. The DNA for the CDR3 is TGTGCCAGCAGCTCTAAACGGGACAGTGACACCGGGGAGCTGTTTTTT. The encoded protein is CASSSKRDSDTGELFF.